This TCR beta chain is drawn from a study of blood T cell repertoires in COVID-19. Study information: Sample material is recorded as cDNA or gDNA derived from T cells, B-cell-depleted T cells, or PBMCs.

Germline trimming cut 4 bases from V and 0 bases from J; bases unmatched to any gene: 7. The CDR3 runs 18 residues. Germline CDR1 is SGHTA and CDR2 is FQGNSA. Per the authors' pipeline: It was from reference gene primer amplification that nucleated cell counts were estimated. TCRdb's copy holds only in-frame clones and misses some; the assay was immunoSEQ multiplex PCR. V, J and clone size reflect that table, while D and trimming were determined from the DNA. Of 200,000 to 300,000 clones in the sample, about 82% were seen once. The clonotype originates from a woman aged 50 to 60 who had recovered from COVID-19. The sample comprised PBMCs or T cells enriched from blood (not recorded which). The rearrangement uses TRBV7-2 and TRBJ2-2; the match to TRBD2 covers 11 bases. CDR3 bases: TGTGCCAGCAGCTCATATAGCGGGGGGGAAGCGAACACCGGGGAGCTGTTTTTT. This codes for CASSSYSGGEANTGELFF.